This TCR beta chain was retrieved from a study of Ad26.COV2.S vaccination and SARS-CoV-2 variants. Study information: Within the COV1001 Ad26.COV2.S trial arm, the donor was enrolled.

Of note for this clone: Its target is not known.

The CDR3 is 15 residues long. Trimming left V 6 bases short and J 0 bases short, with 13 bases between. Per the germline V gene, CDR1 is SNHLY and CDR2 is FYNNEI. Treatment defined: around 19 received Ad26.COV2.S at low or high dose, single or two shots; five or six received placebo; per-sample allocation not given. Sampling was performed 63 days after the first vaccine or placebo injection. The shot given was an Ad26 vector that makes Wuhan-strain SARS-CoV-2 spike. The method was immunoSEQ multiplex PCR; TCRdb's version includes in-frame clones alone and lacks a portion of them. The table records over 250,000 clones, more than 70% of them present only once. Findings and caveats of the study: Participants given vaccine showed non-spike TCR breadth similar to that of placebo recipients. Total T cell responses were possibly underestimated by TCR breadth and depth analyses.

The chain carries TRBV2 and TRBJ2-3, with D maybe TRBD1 (6 bases). The clonotype originates from a person between 18 and 65 years old who received the Ad26.COV2.S COVID-19 vaccine or a placebo. The sequences come from peripheral blood, collected in a trial of Ad26.COV2.S vaccine versus placebo. This CDR3 reads CASSAVGASTDTQYF. The CDR3 nucleotides read TGTGCCAGCAGCGCGGTGGGGGCCAGCACAGATACGCAGTATTTT. Full variable domain (missing parts from reference TRBV2 and TRBJ2-3): EPEVTQTPSHQVTQMGQEVILRCVPISNHLYFYWYRQILGQKVEFLVSFYNNEISEKSEIFDDQFSVERPDGSNFTLKIRSTKLEDSAMYFCASSAVGASTDTQYFGPGTRLTVL.